This T cell receptor beta chain comes out of a study of Ad26.COV2.S vaccination and SARS-CoV-2 variants. The study, taken as a whole, reports: Estimates derived from TCR breadth and depth analyses may have underestimated total T cell responses. Reported post-vaccination CD8+ and CD4+ T cell responses to spike showed substantial breadth. Spike-specific TCR breadth was greater after Ad26.COV2.S than placebo.

Germline V gene lookup returns CDR1 MNHNY and CDR2 SVGAGI (reference sequence). The CDR3 runs to 14 residues. V was clipped by 6 bases and J by 7 bases; unmatched bases: 6. About this clone: Its antigen is unidentified.

Sequenced by immunoSEQ multiplex PCR; TCRdb stores in-frame clones only, minus some. The sample shows about 350,000 clones, 92% of them seen only once. The chain couples TRBV6-6 to TRBJ1-6; 7 bases are shared with TRBD1. The sequencing used peripheral blood, collected after recovery from COVID-19. This receptor was identified in a human donor who had recovered from COVID-19. CDR3 sequence (DNA): TGTGCCAGCAGCCCAAGACAGGGAAATTCACCCCTCCACTTT. Protein: CASSPRQGNSPLHF.